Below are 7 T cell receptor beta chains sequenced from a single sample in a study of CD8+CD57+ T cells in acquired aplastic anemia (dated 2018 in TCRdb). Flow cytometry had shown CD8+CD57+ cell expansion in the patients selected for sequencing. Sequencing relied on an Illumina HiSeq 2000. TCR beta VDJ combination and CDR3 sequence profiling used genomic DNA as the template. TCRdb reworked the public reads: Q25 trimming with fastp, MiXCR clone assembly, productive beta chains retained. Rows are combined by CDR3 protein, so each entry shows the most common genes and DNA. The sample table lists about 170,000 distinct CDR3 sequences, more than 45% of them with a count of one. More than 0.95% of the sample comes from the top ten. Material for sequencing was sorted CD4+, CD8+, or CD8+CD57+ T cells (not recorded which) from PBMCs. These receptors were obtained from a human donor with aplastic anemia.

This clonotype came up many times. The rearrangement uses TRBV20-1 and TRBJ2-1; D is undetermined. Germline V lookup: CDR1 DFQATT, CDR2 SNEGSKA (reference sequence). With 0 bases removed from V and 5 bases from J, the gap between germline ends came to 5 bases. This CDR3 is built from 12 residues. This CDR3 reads CSARDQNNEQFF. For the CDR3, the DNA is TGCAGTGCTAGAGACCAGAACAATGAGCAGTTCTTC.

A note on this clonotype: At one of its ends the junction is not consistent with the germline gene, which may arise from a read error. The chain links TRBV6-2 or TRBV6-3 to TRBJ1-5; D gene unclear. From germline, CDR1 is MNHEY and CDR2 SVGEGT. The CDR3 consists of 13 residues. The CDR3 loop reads CASRGGSNQSQHF. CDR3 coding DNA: TGTGCCAGCAGAGGTGGTAGCAATCAGTCCCAGCATTTT.

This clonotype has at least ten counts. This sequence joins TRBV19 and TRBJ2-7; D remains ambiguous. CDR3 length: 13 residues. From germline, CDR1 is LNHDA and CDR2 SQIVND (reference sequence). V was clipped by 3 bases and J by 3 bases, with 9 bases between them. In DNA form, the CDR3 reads TGTGCCAGTAGTATCACCGGAAACTACGAGCAGTACTTC. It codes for CASSITGNYEQYF.

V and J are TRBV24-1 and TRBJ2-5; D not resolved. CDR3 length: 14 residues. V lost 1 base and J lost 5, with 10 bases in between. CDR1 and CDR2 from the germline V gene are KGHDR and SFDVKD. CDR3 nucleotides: TGTGCCACCAGTGATTTTGCCCGGGTTGAGACCCAGTACTTC. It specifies CATSDFARVETQYF.

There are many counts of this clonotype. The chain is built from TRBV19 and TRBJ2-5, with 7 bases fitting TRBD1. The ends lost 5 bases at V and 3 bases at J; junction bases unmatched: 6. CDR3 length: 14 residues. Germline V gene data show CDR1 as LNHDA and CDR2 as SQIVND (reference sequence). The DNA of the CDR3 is TGTGCCAGTAGTGTACAGGGGTTGGAAGAGACCCAGTACTTC. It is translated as CASSVQGLEETQYF. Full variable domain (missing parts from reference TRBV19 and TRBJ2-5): DGGITQSPKYLFRKEGQNVTLSCEQNLNHDAMYWYRQDPGQGLRLIYYSQIVNDFQKGDIAEGYSVSREKKESFPLTVTSAQKNPTAFYLCASSVQGLEETQYFGPGTRLLVL.

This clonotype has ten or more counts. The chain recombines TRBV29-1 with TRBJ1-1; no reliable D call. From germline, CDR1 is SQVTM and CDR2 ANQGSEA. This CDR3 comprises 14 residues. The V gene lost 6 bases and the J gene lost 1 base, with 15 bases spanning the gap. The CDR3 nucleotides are TGCAGCGTCAAGGGTGCAGCCCAGAACACTGAAGCTTTCTTT. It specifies CSVKGAAQNTEAFF.

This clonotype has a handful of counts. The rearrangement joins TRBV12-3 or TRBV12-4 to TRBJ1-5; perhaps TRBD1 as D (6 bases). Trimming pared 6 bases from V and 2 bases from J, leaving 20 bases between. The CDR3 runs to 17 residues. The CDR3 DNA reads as TGTGCCAGCAGCCATGAGGGGGGGTTATGGGGCAATCAGCCCCAGCATTTT. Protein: CASSHEGGLWGNQPQHF.